The 16 T cell receptor beta chains below were found in one sample sequenced in a study of T-cell reconstitution after alpha-beta-depleted transplantation in children. The TCRbeta library incorporated unique molecular identifiers. MiXCR, applied by TCRdb to the PCR reads, yields one record per CDR3 protein. The sample shows 750,000 to 950,000 distinct CDR3 sequences, about 16% of them seen only once. Sequencing used PBMCs, mostly from graft donor cells, obtained 360 days after TCRalphabeta/CD19-depleted stem cell transplant. The receptors were gathered from a male patient younger than 18 who had a stem cell transplant for acute lymphoblastic leukemia, so the T cells may come from the graft donor.

The chain links TRBV7-8 to TRBJ2-7, with 7 nucleotides matching TRBD2. In germline, CDR1 is SGHVS, CDR2 FQNEAQ. This CDR3 contains 15 residues. Germline trimming cut 1 base from V and 3 bases from J; bases unmatched to any gene: 6. CDR3 amino acids: CASSLEAGEGYEQYF. CDR3 bases: TGTGCCAGCAGCTTAGAGGCGGGAGAGGGCTACGAGCAGTACTTC.

This clonotype was counted between two and nine times. This sequence joins TRBV6-5 and TRBJ2-5; D possibly corresponds to TRBD1 (6 bases). CDR1 and CDR2 from the germline V gene are MNHEY and SVGAGI. Trimming shortened V by 0 bases and J by 5 bases, and 19 bases separated the two germline ends. CDR3 size: 17 residues. Written as DNA, the CDR3 is TGTGCCAGCAGTTACTCGATATTTAGAACAGGGTTGGAGACCCAGTACTTC. Protein product: CASSYSIFRTGLETQYF.

This clonotype was counted only a few times. This chain links TRBV2 with TRBJ2-2; D is unresolved. Per germline, CDR1 SNHLY and CDR2 FYNNEI. There are 14 residues in the CDR3. Trimming left V 5 bases short and J 8 bases short, with 15 bases between. CDR3 bases: TGTGCCAGCAGTCCCAAGACGGCCCCGGGGGAGCTGTTTTTT. Its protein product is CASSPKTAPGELFF.

This clonotype was recorded many times. An end of the junction differs from the germline gene, which may be a read error. The CDR3, as DNA: TGTGCCAGCAGCTTAACTGGAGAGACCCAGTACTTC. It specifies CASSLTGETQYF. The chain links TRBV5-1 to TRBJ2-5; D remains ambiguous. This CDR3 contains 12 residues. CDR1 and CDR2 from the germline V gene are SGHRS and YFSETQ.

This chain links TRBV13 with TRBJ2-3; TRBD2 is a possible D gene (6 bases). Trimming took off 2 bases at V and 2 bases at J, with 14 bases between the two ends. CDR3 length: 16 amino acids. Germline V gene sequence: CDR1 PRHDT, CDR2 FYEKMQ (reference sequence). The CDR3 sequence is CASSLRRDSHTDTQYF. The DNA for the CDR3 is TGTGCCAGCAGCTTACGCCGGGACTCACACACAGATACGCAGTATTTT.

This clonotype occurred a few times. The gene calls are TRBV20-1 and TRBJ1-5, with D unresolved. CDR1 is DFQATT, CDR2 SNEGSKA, per germline (reference sequence). V was clipped by 0 bases and J by 6 bases, with 15 bases between them. The CDR3 extends over 15 amino acids. This chain's CDR3 is CSARDFPGAGQPQHF. CDR3 coding DNA: TGCAGTGCTAGAGATTTCCCAGGCGCGGGTCAGCCCCAGCATTTT.

The chain links TRBV3-1 to TRBJ2-1; D call uncertain. Trimming took off 5 bases at V and 4 bases at J, with 15 bases between the two ends. This CDR3 contains 15 residues. In germline, CDR1 is LGHDT, CDR2 YNNKEL (reference sequence). The CDR3 loop reads CASSTQLVGYNEQFF. As DNA, the CDR3 is TGTGCCAGCAGCACCCAATTAGTCGGTTACAATGAGCAGTTCTTC.

The genes are TRBV5-1 and TRBJ2-7; no reliable D call. CDR1 SGHRS and CDR2 YFSETQ come from the germline V gene. Trimming pared 4 bases from V and 3 bases from J, leaving 17 bases between. The CDR3 is 15 residues long. This chain's CDR3 is CASSKAPSSGYEQYF. The CDR3 bases are TGCGCCAGCAGCAAGGCCCCCTCGAGTGGCTACGAGCAGTACTTC. Filled out from reference TRBV5-1 and TRBJ2-7, the complete variable domain reads KAGVTQTPRYLIKTRGQQVTLSCSPISGHRSVSWYQQTPGQGLQFLFEYFSETQRNKGNFPGRFSGRQFSNSRSEMNVSTLELGDSALYLCASSKAPSSGYEQYFGPGTRLTVT.

This clonotype occurred a few times. The rearrangement joins TRBV5-1 to TRBJ2-6; D might be TRBD1 (6 bases). This CDR3 is built from 16 residues. Germline CDR1 SGHRS, CDR2 YFSETQ. The ends were cut back, 1 base at V and 4 bases at J, with 12 bases in the middle. The CDR3 here is CASSLWGPKGANVLTF. In nucleotides, the CDR3 is TGCGCCAGCAGCTTGTGGGGGCCCAAGGGGGCCAACGTCCTGACTTTC.

This clonotype was recorded a few times. CDR3 in amino acids: CSVEGVLAGDQYEQYF. In DNA, the CDR3 is TGCAGCGTTGAGGGGGTTCTAGCGGGAGATCAGTACGAGCAGTACTTC. The V call is TRBV29-1, the J call TRBJ2-7; 10 bases match TRBD2. There are 16 residues in the CDR3. Germline-derived CDR1 and CDR2 are SQVTM and ANQGSEA. With 3 bases clipped from V and 4 bases from J, the junction kept 12 bases outside the gene matches.

The rearrangement joins TRBV6-1 to TRBJ2-3; D remains ambiguous. V lost 8 bases and J 0 bases, leaving 9 bases between the germline ends. The V gene's germline CDR1 is MNHNS and CDR2 SASEGT. The CDR3 spans 13 residues. The CDR3 spells CASARLSTDTQYF. The CDR3 DNA reads TGTGCCAGCGCCCGCCTTAGCACAGATACGCAGTATTTT.

The V call is TRBV7-9, the J call TRBJ1-1; D uncertain. V was pared by 3 bases and J by 11 bases, with 19 bases between. Germline V gene lookup returns CDR1 SEHNR and CDR2 FQNEAQ (reference sequence). CDR3 length: 14 amino acids. Here the CDR3 DNA reads TGTGCCAGCAGCTTGGGAAGGGCGCTTCAGGAGGCTTTCTTT. It encodes CASSLGRALQEAFF. Full variable domain (missing parts from reference TRBV7-9 and TRBJ1-1): DTGVSQNPRHKITKRGQNVTFRCDPISEHNRLYWYRQTLGQGPEFLTYFQNEAQLEKSRLLSDRFSAERPKGSFSTLEIQRTEQGDSAMYLCASSLGRALQEAFFGQGTRLTVV.

The V gene is TRBV7-6, the J gene TRBJ2-7; 7 bases are shared with TRBD2. In germline, CDR1 is SGHVS, CDR2 FNYEAQ. V trimming: 7 bases; J trimming: 3 bases; junction bases outside the gene matches: 6. The CDR3 is 13 amino acids. The CDR3 spells CASIGRSRYEQYF. Here the CDR3 DNA reads TGTGCCAGCATCGGGAGGTCACGCTACGAGCAGTACTTC.

The chain is built from TRBV29-1 and TRBJ1-1; D is perhaps TRBD1 (5 bases). Trimming removed 4 bases at V and 0 bases at J, with 12 bases between. This CDR3 comprises 14 residues. Per germline, CDR1 SQVTM and CDR2 ANQGSEA. DNA of the CDR3: TGCAGCGTTGGTCGGGGCCGAATGAACACTGAAGCTTTCTTT. Encoded protein: CSVGRGRMNTEAFF.

This clonotype was seen many times. The V call is TRBV5-1, the J call TRBJ2-2; the D gene is possibly TRBD2 (6 bases). Trimming took off 1 base at V and 2 bases at J, with 12 bases between the two ends. The germline CDR1 and CDR2 sequences are SGHRS and YFSETQ. The CDR3 is 16 residues long. CDR3 protein: CASSLSTRVNTGELFF. As DNA, the CDR3 is TGCGCCAGCAGCTTGTCGACTAGGGTAAACACCGGGGAGCTGTTTTTT. Variable domain in full (rest from reference TRBV5-1 and TRBJ2-2): KAGVTQTPRYLIKTRGQQVTLSCSPISGHRSVSWYQQTPGQGLQFLFEYFSETQRNKGNFPGRFSGRQFSNSRSEMNVSTLELGDSALYLCASSLSTRVNTGELFFGEGSRLTVL.

This clonotype was observed at least ten times. DNA for the CDR3: TGCGCCAGCAGCCCCCCAAGACAGGCTGAAGCTTTCTTT. This encodes CASSPPRQAEAFF. The V gene is TRBV5-1, the J gene TRBJ1-1; D is perhaps TRBD1 (6 bases). CDR1 is SGHRS, CDR2 YFSETQ, per germline. The CDR3 length is 13 residues. The germline V and J ends were trimmed by 4 bases and 6 bases, with 13 bases remaining between them.